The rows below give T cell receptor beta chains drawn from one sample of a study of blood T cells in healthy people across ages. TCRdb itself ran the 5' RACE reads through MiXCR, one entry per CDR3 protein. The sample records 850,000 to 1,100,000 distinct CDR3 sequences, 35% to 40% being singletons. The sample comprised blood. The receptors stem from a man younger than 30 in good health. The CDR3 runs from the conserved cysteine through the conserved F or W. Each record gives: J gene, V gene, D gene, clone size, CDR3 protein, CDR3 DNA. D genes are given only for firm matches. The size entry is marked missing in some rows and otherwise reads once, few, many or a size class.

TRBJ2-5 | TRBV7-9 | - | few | CASSPARGVFQETQYF | TGTGCCAGCAGCCCAGCCAGGGGGGTATTCCAAGAGACCCAGTACTTC
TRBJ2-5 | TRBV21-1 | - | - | CAGSKEATGEPSLRETQYF | TGTGCCGGCAGCAAAGAAGCGACAGGGGAACCCTCTTTACGAGAGACCCAGTACTTC
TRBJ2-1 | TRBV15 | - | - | CATSRDLESYNEQFF | TGTGCCACCAGCAGAGATCTCGAAAGCTACAATGAGCAGTTCTTC
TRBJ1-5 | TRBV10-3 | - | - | CAISETRDSNQPQHF | TGTGCCATCAGTGAGACGCGCGATAGCAATCAGCCCCAGCATTTT
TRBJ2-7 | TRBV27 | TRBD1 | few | CASSFGTGDYNEQYF | TGTGCCAGCAGTTTCGGGACAGGGGACTACAATGAGCAGTACTTC
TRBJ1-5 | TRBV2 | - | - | CASSEFLGLNQPQHF | TGTGCCAGCAGTGAATTTCTAGGGCTTAATCAGCCCCAGCATTTT
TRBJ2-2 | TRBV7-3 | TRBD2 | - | CASSRSTSGGPNTGELFF | TGTGCCAGCAGCCGATCGACTAGCGGGGGACCTAACACCGGGGAGCTGTTTTTT
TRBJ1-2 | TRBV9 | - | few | CASSVPGNYGYTF | TGTGCCAGCAGCGTACCGGGGAACTATGGCTACACCTTC
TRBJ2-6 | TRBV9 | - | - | CASSFQSEANVLTF | TGTGCCAGCAGCTTCCAAAGTGAGGCCAACGTCCTGACTTTC
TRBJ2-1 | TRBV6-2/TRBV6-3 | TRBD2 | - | CASRPPTSGGANEQFF | TGTGCCAGCAGACCACCGACTAGCGGGGGGGCAAATGAGCAGTTCTTC
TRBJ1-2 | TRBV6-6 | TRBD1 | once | CASITTDRGPIAHGYTF | TGTGCCAGCATCACGACCGACAGGGGTCCCATAGCCCATGGCTACACCTTC
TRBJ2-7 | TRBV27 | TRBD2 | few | CASSFGGGPSSYNEQYF | TGTGCCAGCAGTTTTGGCGGGGGGCCGAGCTCCTACAATGAGCAGTACTTC
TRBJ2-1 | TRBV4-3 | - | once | CASSQEGIAAYNGQFF | TGCGCCAGCAGCCAAGAAGGGATAGCGGCCTACAATGGGCAGTTCTTC
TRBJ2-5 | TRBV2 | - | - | CASRGRVEETQYF | TGTGCCAGCAGGGGCAGGGTGGAAGAGACCCAGTACTTC
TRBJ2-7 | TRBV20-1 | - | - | CSVRRGRGSYEQYF | TGCAGTGTTAGACGGGGCAGGGGATCCTACGAGCAGTACTTC
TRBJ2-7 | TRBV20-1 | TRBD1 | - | CSLRGQGIEQYF | TGCAGTCTCAGAGGACAGGGAATCGAGCAGTACTTC
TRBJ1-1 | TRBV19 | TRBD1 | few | CASSIPGQGAKAFF | TGTGCCAGTAGTATCCCGGGACAGGGGGCAAAAGCTTTCTTT
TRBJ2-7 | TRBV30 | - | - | CAWSGGGTGYYEQYF | TGTGCCTGGAGTGGTGGAGGTACCGGGTATTACGAGCAGTACTTC
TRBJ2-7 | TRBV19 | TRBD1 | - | CASSIRTGSPYEQYF | TGTGCCAGTAGTATAAGGACAGGATCCCCCTACGAGCAGTACTTC
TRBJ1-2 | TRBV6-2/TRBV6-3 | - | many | CASSYSDNYGYTF | TGTGCCAGCAGTTACTCGGACAACTATGGCTACACCTTC
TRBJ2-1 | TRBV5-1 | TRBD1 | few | CASSFQGASSYNEQFF | TGCGCCAGCAGCTTCCAGGGGGCCAGCTCCTACAATGAGCAGTTCTTC
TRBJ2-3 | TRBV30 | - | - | CAWCEDSASSDTQYF | TGTGCCTGGTGTGAAGACTCGGCCAGCTCAGATACGCAGTATTTT
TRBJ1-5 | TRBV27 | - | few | CASRGGLNQPQHF | TGTGCCAGCAGGGGGGGCCTTAATCAGCCCCAGCATTTT
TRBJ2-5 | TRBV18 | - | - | CASSPPSKFRWEQYF | TGTGCCAGCTCACCACCGTCCAAGTTTAGGTGGGAGCAGTACTTC
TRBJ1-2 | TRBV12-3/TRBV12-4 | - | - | CASSFSSGPNYGYTF | TGTGCCAGCAGTTTCTCATCGGGCCCTAACTATGGCTACACCTTC
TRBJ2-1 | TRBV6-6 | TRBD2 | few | CASSYAPPSGPYNEQFF | TGTGCCAGCAGTTACGCTCCTCCTAGCGGACCCTACAATGAGCAGTTCTTC
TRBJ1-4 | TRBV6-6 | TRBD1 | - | CASSYGQGNEKLFF | TGTGCCAGCAGTTACGGACAGGGGAATGAAAAACTGTTTTTT
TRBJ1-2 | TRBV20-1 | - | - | CSAQRGGKSPNYGYTF | TGCAGTGCTCAGAGGGGGGGCAAGTCCCCTAACTATGGCTACACCTTC
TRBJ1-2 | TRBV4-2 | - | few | CASSQDRGVAYGYTF | TGTGCCAGCAGCCAAGATCGGGGGGTTGCCTATGGCTACACCTTC
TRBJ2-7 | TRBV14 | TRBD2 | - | CASSNTGLAGSEYF | TGTGCCAGCAGCAATACTGGGCTAGCGGGGAGCGAGTACTTC
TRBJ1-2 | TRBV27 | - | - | CASSALDRLDYGYTF | TGTGCCAGCAGTGCATTAGACAGACTGGACTATGGCTACACCTTC
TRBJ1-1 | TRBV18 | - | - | CAGSPRDGGNTEAFF | TGTGCCGGCTCACCACGGGACGGGGGGAACACTGAAGCTTTCTTT
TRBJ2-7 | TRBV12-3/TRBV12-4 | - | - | CVSTAETYEQYF | TGTGTCAGCACGGCAGAAACCTACGAGCAGTACTTC
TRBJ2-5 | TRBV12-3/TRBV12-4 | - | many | CASSPAYGRPETQYF | TGTGCCAGCAGTCCCGCTTATGGGAGGCCAGAGACCCAGTACTTC
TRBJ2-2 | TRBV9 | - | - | CASSVDRGTGDTGELFF | TGTGCCAGCAGCGTAGATCGGGGAACGGGGGACACCGGGGAGCTGTTTTTT
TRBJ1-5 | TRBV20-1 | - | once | CSATQPSTNQPQHF | TGCAGTGCTACCCAGCCCTCCACCAATCAGCCCCAGCATTTT
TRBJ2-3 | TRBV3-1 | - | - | CTSSQENSRDTQYF | TGTACCAGCAGCCAAGAGAATAGCAGGGATACGCAGTATTTT
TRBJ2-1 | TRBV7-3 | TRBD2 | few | CASSAPSGGAFNEQFF | TGTGCCAGCAGCGCTCCCAGCGGGGGGGCTTTCAATGAGCAGTTCTTC
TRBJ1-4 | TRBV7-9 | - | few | CASSFWSTNEKLFF | TGTGCCAGCAGCTTCTGGTCAACTAATGAAAAACTGTTTTTT
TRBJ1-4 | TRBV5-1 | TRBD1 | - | CASSLIQGALNEKLFF | TGCGCCAGCAGCTTAATCCAGGGGGCCCTTAATGAAAAACTGTTTTTT
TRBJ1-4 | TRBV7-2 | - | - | CASSNNRQRVGEKLFF | TGTGCCAGCAGCAACAATAGACAGAGGGTGGGTGAAAAACTGTTTTTT
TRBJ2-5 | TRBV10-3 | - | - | CAISESEYAGETQYF | TGTGCCATCAGTGAGTCAGAATACGCCGGGGAGACCCAGTACTTC
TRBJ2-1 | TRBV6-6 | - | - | CASSYPGLFNEQFF | TGTGCCAGCAGTTACCCGGGACTTTTCAATGAGCAGTTCTTC
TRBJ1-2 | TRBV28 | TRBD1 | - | CASSRTGGRGYTF | TGTGCCAGCAGTCGAACAGGGGGCCGAGGCTACACCTTC
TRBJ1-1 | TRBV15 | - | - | CATSRARETEAFF | TGTGCCACCAGCAGAGCGAGGGAGACTGAAGCTTTCTTT
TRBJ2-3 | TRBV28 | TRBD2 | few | CASRPGLRTDTQYF | TGTGCCAGTCGTCCGGGACTACGAACAGATACGCAGTATTTT
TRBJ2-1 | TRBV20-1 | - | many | CSAREGGSYNEQFF | TGCAGTGCTAGAGAGGGGGGCTCCTACAATGAGCAGTTCTTC
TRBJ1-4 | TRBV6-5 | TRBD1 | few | CASRSTGVIEKLFF | TGTGCCAGCAGGTCTACAGGGGTGATCGAAAAACTGTTTTTT
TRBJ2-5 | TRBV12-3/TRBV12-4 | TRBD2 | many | CASSSSGGHQETQYF | TGTGCCAGCAGTTCTAGCGGGGGGCACCAAGAGACCCAGTACTTC
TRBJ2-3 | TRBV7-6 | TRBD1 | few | CASSQIGQGRTDTQYF | TGTGCCAGCAGCCAAATAGGACAGGGGCGCACAGATACGCAGTATTTT
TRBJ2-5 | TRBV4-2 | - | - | CASSRSSGGYQETQYF | TGTGCCAGCAGCCGATCCTCCGGGGGCTACCAAGAGACCCAGTACTTC
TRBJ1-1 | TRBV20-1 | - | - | CSAREASGSTEAFF | TGCAGTGCTAGAGAAGCGTCGGGGAGCACTGAAGCTTTCTTT
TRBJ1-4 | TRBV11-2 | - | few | CASRLIKGEDGNEKLFF | TGTGCCAGCAGACTAATAAAGGGAGAGGACGGTAATGAAAAACTGTTTTTT
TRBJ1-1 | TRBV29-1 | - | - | CSVEDRREFEAFF | TGCAGCGTGGAAGATCGCAGAGAATTTGAAGCTTTCTTT